A selection of T cell receptor beta chains follows, all from one sample in a study of blood T cell repertoires in COVID-19. Generated by immunoSEQ multiplex PCR, the TCRdb table keeps only in-frame clones and is missing some. The sample carries roughly 380,000 clones, roughly 90% recorded once. Sequenced input: peripheral blood. These receptor sequences come from a woman aged 60-75 years with COVID-19, enrolled during active disease. Each CDR3 is given with its conserved first and last residue. The D gene is left open where the match is weak. The size of a clone is reported for some rows only, either as once, few or many, or as a class for expanded clones.

>TRBJ1-1|NA|TRBD1|TRBV19
CASSTPGQGRTEAFF
TGTGCCAGTAGTACCCCGGGACAGGGAAGGACTGAAGCTTTCTTT
>TRBJ2-2|NA|NA|TRBV7-9
CASSLLATGELFF
TGTGCCAGCAGCTTACTAGCCACCGGGGAGCTGTTTTTT
>TRBJ2-3|NA|NA|TRBV3-1/TRBV3-2
CASSPRGPSTDTQYF
TGTGCCAGCAGCCCGCGGGGGCCTAGCACAGATACGCAGTATTTT
>TRBJ2-7|NA|NA|TRBV5-1
CASSLVTGESYEQYF
TGCGCCAGCAGCTTGGTGACAGGCGAATCCTACGAGCAGTACTTC
>TRBJ1-2|NA|NA|TRBV6-1
CASSDGWGLSYGYTF
TGTGCCAGCAGTGACGGGTGGGGCCTGAGCTATGGCTACACCTTC
>TRBJ1-1|NA|TRBD1|TRBV5-1
CASSWSLQGVDTEAFF
TGCGCCAGCAGCTGGTCCCTTCAGGGGGTAGACACTGAAGCTTTCTTT
>TRBJ2-7|NA|TRBD1|TRBV2
CASSPGTGGEEQYF
TGTGCCAGCAGCCCCGGGACAGGGGGTGAGGAGCAGTACTTC
>TRBJ1-1|NA|NA|TRBV6-4
CASSVRSNTEAFF
TGTGCCAGCAGTGTTCGGTCGAACACTGAAGCTTTCTTT
>TRBJ2-5|once|NA|TRBV7-7
CASGGNREETQYF
TGTGCTAGCGGAGGTAACAGGGAAGAGACCCAGTACTTC
>TRBJ2-4|few|NA|TRBV5-8
CASSYGLYF
TGTGCCAGCAGCTATGGACTCTACTTC
>TRBJ1-6|NA|TRBD1|TRBV19
CASSRTGGRTNSPLHF
TGTGCCAGTAGTAGAACAGGGGGCCGGACGAATTCACCCCTCCACTTT
>TRBJ1-6|NA|NA|TRBV19
CASRLSWLVDSPLHF
TGTGCCAGTAGGTTGTCGTGGTTAGTGGATTCACCCCTCCACTTT
>TRBJ2-3|NA|TRBD2|TRBV5-1
CASSFLAGWRTDTQYF
TGCGCCAGCAGCTTTTTAGCGGGGTGGCGCACAGATACGCAGTATTTT
>TRBJ1-5|NA|NA|TRBV7-9
CASSLGDTGNQPQHF
TGTGCCAGCAGCTTAGGAGACACTGGCAATCAGCCCCAGCATTTT